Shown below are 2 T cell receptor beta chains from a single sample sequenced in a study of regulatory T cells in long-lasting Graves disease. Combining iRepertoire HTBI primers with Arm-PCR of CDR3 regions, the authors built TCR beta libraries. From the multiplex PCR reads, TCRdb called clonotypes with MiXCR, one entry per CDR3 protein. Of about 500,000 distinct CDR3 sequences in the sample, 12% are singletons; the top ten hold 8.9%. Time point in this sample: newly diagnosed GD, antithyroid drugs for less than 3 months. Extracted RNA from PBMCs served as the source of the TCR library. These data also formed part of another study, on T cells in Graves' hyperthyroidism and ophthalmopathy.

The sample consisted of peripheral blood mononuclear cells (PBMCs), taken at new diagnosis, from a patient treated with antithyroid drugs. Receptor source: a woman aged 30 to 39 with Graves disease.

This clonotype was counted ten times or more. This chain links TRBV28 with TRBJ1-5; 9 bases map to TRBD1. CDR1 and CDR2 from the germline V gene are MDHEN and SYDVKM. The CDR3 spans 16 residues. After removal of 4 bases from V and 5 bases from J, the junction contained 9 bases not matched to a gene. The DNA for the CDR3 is TGTGCCAGCAGTTCGACAGGGGGAGGAATTCATCAGCCCCAGCATTTT. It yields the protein CASSSTGGGIHQPQHF.

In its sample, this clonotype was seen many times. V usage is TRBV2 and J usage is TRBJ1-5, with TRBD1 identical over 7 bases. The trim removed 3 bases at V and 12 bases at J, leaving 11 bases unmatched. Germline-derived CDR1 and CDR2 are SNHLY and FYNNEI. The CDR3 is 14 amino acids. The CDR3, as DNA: TGTGCCAGCAGTGATACAGGGGACAAGCGGGTCCAGCATTTT. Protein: CASSDTGDKRVQHF.